The 27 T cell receptor beta chains given below trace back to one sample, sequenced in a study of T cell repertoires in cytomegalovirus infection. TCRdb re-analysed the reads in MiXCR, keeping a single row per CDR3 protein. The table records roughly 990,000 distinct CDR3 sequences, 31% of them present only once. These TCRs' antigens remain unknown. Specimen: cultured CD8+ T cells from PBMCs, collected from culture after CMV antigen stimulation. These receptors all stem from a human donor in good health (CMV status not recorded). Some clones in this sample may be carry-over from other donors' samples.

The V call is TRBV6-2 or TRBV6-3, the J call TRBJ1-5; no definite D call. Between the trimmed V and J ends, which lost 2 bases and 4 bases, there was a span of 15 bases. This CDR3 is built from 16 residues. CDR1 is MNHEY and CDR2 is SVGEGT in the germline V gene. CDR3: CASSYASRQRNQPQHF. Here the CDR3 DNA reads TGTGCCAGCAGTTACGCTTCGCGGCAACGAAATCAGCCCCAGCATTTT.

A word on this clonotype: Germline and junction disagree at one end, which may indicate a read error. This chain uses TRBV7-9 with TRBJ2-1; a weak D match, TRBD2 (7 bases). The CDR3 extends over 15 amino acids. From germline, CDR1 is SEHNR and CDR2 FQNEAQ (reference sequence). CDR3 residues: CVSSLEGGRFNEQFF. The CDR3 DNA is TGTGTCAGCAGCTTAGAGGGGGGGCGTTTCAATGAGCAGTTCTTC. Using reference TRBV7-9 and TRBJ2-1 for the parts outside the CDR3, the full variable domain is DTGVSQNPRHKITKRGQNVTFRCDPISEHNRLYWYRQTLGQGPEFLTYFQNEAQLEKSRLLSDRFSAERPKGSFSTLEIQRTEQGDSAMYLCVSSLEGGRFNEQFFGPGTRLTVL.

V gene TRBV5-4 combines with J gene TRBJ2-3; no clear D. CDR1 is SGHNT and CDR2 is YYREEE in the germline V gene (reference sequence). V lost 2 bases and J lost 4, with 23 bases in between. CDR3 length: 18 residues. Here the CDR3 DNA reads TGTGCCAGCAGCTTCCCCAGAGTTGGTGGACCCCCAGCAGATACGCAGTATTTT. This translates into CASSFPRVGGPPADTQYF.

The V and J genes are TRBV6-6 and TRBJ1-2; 7 positions match TRBD1. The J segment lost 6 bases and the V segment lost 0 bases, leaving 7 bases of the junction unmatched. Germline loops: CDR1 MNHNY, CDR2 SVGAGI (reference sequence). CDR3 length: 15 amino acids. In DNA, the CDR3 is TGTGCCAGCAGTTACTCTGGAGGGGGCTGGGATGGCTACACCTTC. Its translation is CASSYSGGGWDGYTF.

This chain links TRBV29-1 with TRBJ2-7, with TRBD2 matching over 7 bases. CDR1 and CDR2 (germline): SQVTM, ANQGSEA. The CDR3 covers 11 residues. V was pared by 0 bases and J by 7 bases, with 0 bases of the junction left unmatched. The CDR3 DNA is TGCAGCGTTGAAGACGGGGGGGAGCAGTACGTC. This codes for CSVEDGGEQYV.

The rearrangement joins TRBV7-9 to TRBJ2-1, with a possible D match to TRBD2 (6 bases). The germline V and J ends were trimmed by 5 bases and 7 bases, with 12 bases remaining between them. The CDR3 sequence is 13 residues long. CDR1 is SEHNR and CDR2 is FQNEAQ in the germline V gene (reference sequence). CDR3 DNA: TGTGCCAGCAGCCCTGGGGGGTGGAATGAGCAGTTCTTC. Encoded protein: CASSPGGWNEQFF.

With respect to this clonotype: A clone one base away is much larger, so this may be a read error. The J gene is TRBJ1-2, the V gene TRBV7-8; unclear D gene. The V gene lost 0 bases and the J gene lost 4 bases, with 12 bases spanning the gap. The CDR3 extends over 15 amino acids. Germline CDR1 and CDR2: SGHVS and FQNEAQ. The DNA of the CDR3 is TGTGCCAGCAGCTTAGCAGAGCGGAACTTCTATGGCTACACCTTC. This sequence encodes CASSLAERNFYGYTF.

The sample holds a few counts of this clonotype. The CDR3: CASSENLMNTEAFF. DNA of the CDR3: TGTGCCAGCAGTGAAAATTTAATGAACACTGAAGCTTTCTTT. The chain carries TRBV2 and TRBJ1-1, with D unclear. The CDR3 consists of 14 residues. V lost 2 bases, J lost 0 bases, and 7 bases lay in between. The germline V gene has CDR1 SNHLY and CDR2 FYNNEI. The variable domain in full, with the rest retrieved from reference TRBV2 and TRBJ1-1, is EPEVTQTPSHQVTQMGQEVILRCVPISNHLYFYWYRQILGQKVEFLVSFYNNEISEKSEIFDDQFSVERPDGSNFTLKIRSTKLEDSAMYFCASSENLMNTEAFFGQGTRLTVV.

There are a few counts of this clonotype. The V call is TRBV11-1, the J call TRBJ2-5, with D perhaps matching TRBD2 (6 bases). V gave up 4 bases and J gave up 2 bases, with 23 bases separating them. CDR3 size: 18 residues. The germline CDR1 and CDR2 sequences are SGHAT and FQDESV (reference sequence). The CDR3 loop is CASSYQAERGGGQETQYF. The CDR3 DNA sequence: TGTGCCAGCAGCTACCAAGCGGAACGAGGCGGAGGGCAAGAGACCCAGTACTTC.

This chain links TRBV7-3 with TRBJ2-1; 11 bases agree with TRBD1. The CDR3 is made up of 16 amino acids. Unmatched junction bases numbered 5, after V lost 1 base and J lost 6 bases. Germline V CDR1 and CDR2: SGHTA, FQGTGA. This CDR3 reads CASSLRGGQGANEQFF. The CDR3 nucleotides read TGTGCCAGCAGCTTAAGGGGAGGACAGGGGGCCAATGAGCAGTTCTTC.

This clonotype was detected ten times or more. Compared with germline, one end of the junction differs, possibly owing to a read error. The V gene is TRBV7-7, the J gene TRBJ2-3; D ambiguous. CDR3 size: 15 residues. Per the germline V gene, CDR1 is SSHAT and CDR2 is FNYEAQ (reference sequence). In DNA form, the CDR3 reads TGTGCTAGCAGCTTAGGTCAACTCGGCACAGATACGCAGTATTTT. It is translated as CASSLGQLGTDTQYF.

This clonotype was seen only a few times. The gene calls are TRBV20-1 and TRBJ1-1; D remains unclear. CDR1 and CDR2 (germline): DFQATT, SNEGSKA (reference sequence). This CDR3 spans 13 amino acids. The germline V and J ends were trimmed by 3 bases and 4 bases, with 12 bases remaining between them. In nucleotides, the CDR3 is TGCAGTGCTAGTGTAGCCTGGGGCACTGAAGCTTTCTTT. Its protein is CSASVAWGTEAFF.

This chain joins TRBV15 and TRBJ1-1; tentative D call: TRBD1 (6 bases). This CDR3 spans 17 amino acids. CDR1 and CDR2 from the germline V gene are LNHNV and YYDKDF (reference sequence). Trimming removed 1 base from V and 0 bases from J, with 15 bases in between. The CDR3 sequence: CATSRAGQGILNTEAFF. DNA for the CDR3: TGTGCCACCAGCAGAGCGGGGCAGGGGATACTGAACACTGAAGCTTTCTTT.

The V and J genes are TRBV19 and TRBJ2-1; D remains unclear. Germline V gives CDR1 LNHDA, CDR2 SQIVND (reference sequence). CDR3 length equals 11 residues. Deletions cut 6 bases from V and 7 bases from J, with 7 bases between. The CDR3, as DNA: TGTGCCAGTAGCACCCAAAATGAGCAGTTCTTC. It codes for CASSTQNEQFF.

The chain is built from TRBV7-9 and TRBJ2-7, with D tentatively TRBD1 or TRBD2 (7 bases each). The CDR3 has 14 amino acids. Germline CDR1 and CDR2: SEHNR and FQNEAQ (reference sequence). Between the trimmed V and J ends, which lost 5 bases and 0 bases, there was a span of 11 bases. The DNA of the CDR3 is TGTGCCAGCAGCGGGAGGGACAGCTCCTACGAGCAGTACGTC. It translates to CASSGRDSSYEQYV.

This clonotype was recorded at least ten times. The chain employs TRBV7-8 and TRBJ2-1; TRBD2 matches 9 bases. With 5 bases clipped from V and 7 bases from J, the junction kept 12 bases outside the gene matches. CDR3 length: 16 amino acids. Per germline, CDR1 SGHVS and CDR2 FQNEAQ. For the CDR3, the DNA is TGTGCCAGCAGCCCGCGTTTGGCGGGGGGGCGGAATGAGCAGTTCTTC. Its protein is CASSPRLAGGRNEQFF.

This clonotype was recorded many times. The rearrangement links TRBV6-2 or TRBV6-3 to TRBJ1-2, with 9 bases matching TRBD1. The V gene's germline CDR1 is MNHEY and CDR2 SVGEGT. The CDR3 runs to 19 residues. With V trimmed by 0 bases and J by 4 bases, 15 bases remained unmatched. For the CDR3, the DNA is TGTGCCAGCAGTTACTCGGAAGCGCCCACAGGGGGCGGCGGCTATGGCTACACCTTC. It is translated as CASSYSEAPTGGGGYGYTF.

The V call is TRBV12-3 or TRBV12-4, the J call TRBJ2-2; TRBD2 aligns across 9 bases. This CDR3 region has 18 residues. V lost 3 bases, J lost 3 bases, and 11 bases stayed unmatched. The CDR3 here is CASSFRGGAERHTGELFF. CDR3 coding DNA: TGTGCCAGCAGTTTTCGCGGGGGGGCTGAGAGGCACACCGGGGAGCTGTTTTTT.

This clonotype has just a few counts. CDR3 protein: CASARGFQPQHF. The CDR3, as DNA: TGTGCCAGTGCCAGGGGATTTCAGCCCCAGCATTTT. The chain recombines TRBV7-9 with TRBJ1-5; possible D gene TRBD1, 6 bases. Germline CDR1 SEHNR, CDR2 FQNEAQ (reference sequence). CDR3 size: 12 residues. Trimming took 9 bases from V and 6 from J, leaving 12 bases between them.

The chain is built from TRBV19 and TRBJ2-5, with unresolved D. The CDR3 runs to 15 residues. CDR1 and CDR2 from the germline V gene are LNHDA and SQIVND (reference sequence). Trimming cost V 6 bases and J 0 bases, with 14 bases left between them. CDR3 amino acids: CASSLNGQYQETQYF. In DNA form, the CDR3 reads TGTGCCAGTAGCTTAAATGGGCAGTACCAAGAGACCCAGTACTTC.

The chain links TRBV12-3 or TRBV12-4 to TRBJ2-7; D ambiguous. This CDR3 region has 18 residues. Trimming took off 3 bases at V and 0 bases at J, with 21 bases between the two ends. In DNA form, the CDR3 reads TGTGCCAGCAGTTTCGGTATCGTCGGAACACCCGGCTCCTACGAGCAGTACGTC. Amino acid sequence: CASSFGIVGTPGSYEQYV.

This clonotype was seen ten or more times. The rearrangement links TRBV19 to TRBJ2-1, with D possibly TRBD1 on 6 matching bases. CDR1 is LNHDA, CDR2 SQIVND, per germline (reference sequence). This CDR3 has 14 amino acids. V was shortened by 8 bases and J by 0 bases, with 11 bases between the two germline ends. The CDR3 loop is CASVDRRSYNEQFF. In DNA, the CDR3 is TGTGCCAGTGTAGACAGGCGCTCCTACAATGAGCAGTTCTTC.

Concerning this clonotype: The junction shows a germline mismatch at one end, possibly a read error. V usage is TRBV6-5 and J usage is TRBJ2-5, with 9 bases lining up with TRBD1. CDR3 size: 17 residues. CDR1 and CDR2 (germline): MNHEY, SVGAGI. CDR3 bases: TGTGTCAGCAGGCTTTACCGGGACAGGGTGTTCGAAGAGACCCAGTACTTC. As protein: CVSRLYRDRVFEETQYF.

V and J are TRBV2 and TRBJ1-6; 8 nucleotides match TRBD1. Germline CDR1 reads SNHLY; CDR2 reads FYNNEI. CDR3 length: 14 amino acids. The V and J ends lost 7 bases and 9 bases, in that order; junction bases with no gene match: 8. This chain's CDR3 is CASTRTGLASPLHF. CDR3 DNA: TGTGCCAGCACCAGGACAGGGCTGGCTTCACCCCTCCACTTT. The whole variable domain, remainder taken from reference TRBV2 and TRBJ1-6, is EPEVTQTPSHQVTQMGQEVILRCVPISNHLYFYWYRQILGQKVEFLVSFYNNEISEKSEIFDDQFSVERPDGSNFTLKIRSTKLEDSAMYFCASTRTGLASPLHFGNGTRLTVT.

The rearrangement joins TRBV6-1 to TRBJ2-1, with 10 bases lining up with TRBD2. This CDR3 has 16 amino acids. Germline V gene sequence: CDR1 MNHNS, CDR2 SASEGT. V gave up 2 bases and J gave up 9 bases; unmatched junction bases: 10. CDR3 protein: CASSESGRGEYVEQFF. In DNA form, the CDR3 reads TGTGCCAGCAGTGAAAGCGGGAGGGGCGAGTATGTTGAGCAGTTCTTC.

The genes are TRBV15 and TRBJ1-1, with D possibly being TRBD1 (6 bases). V shed 3 bases and J shed 4 bases, with 12 bases lying between them. This CDR3 spans 14 amino acids. The germline gives CDR1 LNHNV, CDR2 YYDKDF (reference sequence). For the CDR3, the DNA is TGTGCCACCAGCAGGAGGGGGGTAGGCACTGAAGCTTTCTTT. Its protein product is CATSRRGVGTEAFF.

There are many counts of this clonotype. The chain couples TRBV7-2 to TRBJ2-1; 14 nucleotides align to TRBD2. Germline V gene data show CDR1 as SGHTA and CDR2 as FQGNSA. The CDR3 totals 18 residues. The V segment lost 3 bases and the J segment 1 base; nucleotides outside the gene matches: 5. The CDR3 DNA reads TGTGCCAGCAGCTTGACTAGCGGGGGGGCAGTATCCTACAATGAGCAGTTCTTC. It specifies CASSLTSGGAVSYNEQFF.